The 5 T cell receptor delta chains below were found in one sample sequenced in a study of delta chain sequences of gamma delta T cells. TCRdb reanalyzed the PCR reads using CATT. Seen here are roughly 3,500 delta-chain clones, roughly three fifths observed once, and the top ten hold 50% to 60%. The sample consisted of a tumor sample. Receptors were obtained from a human donor with breast cancer.

This chain joins TRDV2 and TRDJ1; D call uncertain. This CDR3 contains 18 residues. The V end lost 1 base, the J end lost 4 bases, and 24 bases lay between the germline ends. Germline V gene sequence: CDR1 GEAIGNYY, CDR2 EKD. DNA of the CDR3: TGTGCCTGTGACACTTTGCTTGAGCGATCAGACGACAGCGATAAACTCATCTTT. Amino acid sequence: CACDTLLERSDDSDKLIF.

This clone has only a few counts. TCRdb lists the protein of a much larger clone for this DNA, which differs at residue 2, so this is likely a read error; the protein given here is translated from the DNA itself. The chain uses TRDV1 and TRDJ1; 11 bases are a match to TRDD3. Germline CDR1 TSWWSYY, CDR2 QGS. The length of the CDR3 is 18 residues. CDR3: CSLGEPKLGDTSTDKLIF. CDR3 sequence (DNA): TGTTCTCTTGGGGAACCAAAGCTGGGGGATACATCCACCGATAAACTCATCTTT.

For this clone: Germline is not matched at one junction end, which may reflect a read error. This chain joins TRDV2 and TRDJ1; tentatively, D is TRDD3 (5 bases). The CDR3 is 20 residues long. CDR1 is GEAIGNYY and CDR2 is EKD in the germline V gene. The DNA for the CDR3 is TGTTCCTGTGACACCTTGTCATGGGCGTGGGACCGATCTTACACCGATACACTTATCTTT. Residues: CSCDTLSWAWDRSYTDTLIF.

The rearrangement joins TRDV2 to TRDJ1; perhaps TRDD3 as D (5 bases). CDR3 size: 20 residues. V lost 0 bases and J lost 12, with 37 bases in between. Germline V CDR1 and CDR2: GEAIGNYY, EKD. The CDR3 is CACDTVSGEENRPYTDIFIF. CDR3 sequence (DNA): TGTGCCTGTGACACCGTATCAGGGGAGGAGAACCGCCCTTACACCGATATATTCATCTTT.

Worth noting for this clone: A junction end diverges from the germline sequence, so it may reflect a read error. Here the CDR3 reads CACDTLVLGDTYSDILIF. The DNA of the CDR3 is TGTGCCTGTGACACACTTGTTCTGGGGGATACGTATTCAGATATACTCATCTTT. The chain recombines TRDV2 with TRDJ1, with 12 bases identical to TRDD3. The CDR3 is made up of 18 amino acids. CDR1 and CDR2 from the germline V gene are GEAIGNYY and EKD.